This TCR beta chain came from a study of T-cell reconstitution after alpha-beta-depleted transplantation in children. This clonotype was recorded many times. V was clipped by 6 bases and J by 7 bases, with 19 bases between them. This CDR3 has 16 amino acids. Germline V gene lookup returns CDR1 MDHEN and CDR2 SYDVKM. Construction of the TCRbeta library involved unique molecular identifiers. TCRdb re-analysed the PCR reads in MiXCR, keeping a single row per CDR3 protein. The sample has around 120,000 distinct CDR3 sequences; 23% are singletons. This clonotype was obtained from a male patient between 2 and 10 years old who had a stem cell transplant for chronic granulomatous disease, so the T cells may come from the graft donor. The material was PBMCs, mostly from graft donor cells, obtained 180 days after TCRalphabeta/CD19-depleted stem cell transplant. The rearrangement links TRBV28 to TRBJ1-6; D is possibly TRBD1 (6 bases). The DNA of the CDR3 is TGTGCCAGCAGCACACTTGAGGGGGTTCGGAATTCACCCCTCCACTTT. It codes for CASSTLEGVRNSPLHF.